Sequencing of this TCR beta chain was carried out in a study of shared clonotypes between healthy human individuals. The length of the CDR3 is 16 residues. Per germline, CDR1 SGHAT and CDR2 FQNNGV. V was pared by 6 bases and J by 3 bases, with 21 bases between. Sequenced by immunoSEQ multiplex PCR; TCRdb stores in-frame clones only, minus some. The sample lists about 1.4 million clones, more than 95% occurring once. Each sample came from a Caucasian adult donor living in Nashville, Tennessee. The source is a man between 25 and 39 years old in good health. Source material: naive CD4+ T cells sorted from blood. Subset indicated: CD45RA+ positively selected. V gene TRBV11-2 combines with J gene TRBJ2-7; weak D call: TRBD2 (7 bases). The CDR3: CASSPSNLGGGYEQYF. CDR3 nucleotide sequence: TGTGCCAGCAGTCCCTCCAATTTAGGGGGGGGCTACGAGCAGTACTTC.